This T cell receptor beta chain was sequenced during a study of T cells in Graves' hyperthyroidism and ophthalmopathy. RNA transcripts served as the template for amplifying TCR beta CDR3 regions. First-round RT-PCR targeting the TCR CDR3 was performed with the HTBI primer set. MiXCR was run by TCRdb on the multiplex PCR reads, yielding one entry per CDR3 protein. The sample has almost 600,000 distinct CDR3 sequences, approximately 14% seen once; the top ten hold roughly 5.5%. This CDR3 contains 17 residues. CDR1 and CDR2 from the germline V gene are SGHTA and FQGNSA. V was trimmed by 0 bases and J by 0 bases, leaving 12 bases between them.

Sequencing was performed on blood. This rearrangement joins TRBV7-2 to TRBJ2-1, with D maybe TRBD2 (6 bases). This TCR derives from a woman aged 25 to 39 with Graves' hyperthyroidism that later progressed to Graves' ophthalmopathy. The CDR3 spells CASSLAGATSSYNEQFF. CDR3 nucleotide sequence: TGTGCCAGCAGCTTAGCGGGAGCGACTAGCTCCTACAATGAGCAGTTCTTC.